This TCR beta chain was recovered during a study of blood T cell repertoires in COVID-19. Study details: Acute and convalescent COVID-19 samples came from the United States, Italy and Spain. The analysed material was cDNA or gDNA that came from T cells, B-cell-depleted T cells, or PBMCs.

In the source study's methods: Amplification from reference gene primers served as the basis for estimated nucleated cell counts. Clones were read by immunoSEQ multiplex PCR, and TCRdb kept only the in-frame ones, dropping some. V and J calls and clone size follow that table, whereas D and trimming were derived from the DNA. The table lists about 81,000 clones, approximately 86% of them singletons. The germline gives CDR1 DFQATT, CDR2 SNEGSKA (reference sequence). Trimming cost V 3 bases and J 4 bases; bases outside gene matches: 10. The CDR3 totals 17 residues. This clonotype was obtained from a woman of 80 years or more with acute or convalescent COVID-19. The V call is TRBV20-1, the J call TRBJ2-1, with TRBD2 matching 12 bases. Sequencing was done on a sample of peripheral blood. CDR3 in DNA: TGCAGTGCTAGTAGCCTAGCGGGAGGGCCGGGGTACAATGAGCAGTTCTTC. Translated, it gives CSASSLAGGPGYNEQFF.